The rows below give T cell receptor beta chains drawn from one sample of a study of CD8+ T cells in alopecia areata. Clones were sequenced by immunoSEQ multiplex PCR, and TCRdb holds only the in-frame ones, with some missing. The data contain about 150,000 clones, around 87% of them singletons. The sequenced sample was CD8+ T cells sorted from blood, obtained at week 0. The receptor source for this set is a human donor with alopecia areata. CDR3s include the opening cysteine and the closing phenylalanine or tryptophan.

TRBJ2-7 | TRBV7-9 | CASSLGWASGYEQYF
TRBJ1-5 | TRBV7-9 | CASSSTDRAQPQHF
TRBJ2-7 | TRBV29-1 | CSVALAAAYEQYF
TRBJ2-3 | TRBV7-9 | CASILSGSTDTQYF
TRBJ2-5 | TRBV7-3 | CASSLGGVETQYF
TRBJ2-7 | TRBV6-5 | CASSYKDRFYEQYF
TRBJ2-3 | TRBV13 | CASSFNPDTQYF
TRBJ1-2 | TRBV6-5 | CASRDSVNYGYTF
TRBJ2-1 | TRBV7-6 | CASSPGLAGAILDYNEQFF
TRBJ2-3 | TRBV6-5 | CASSYAANTDTQYF
TRBJ1-6 | TRBV19 | CASSLDRGNSPLHF
TRBJ2-7 | TRBV29-1 | CSARDWSSYEQYF
TRBJ1-1 | TRBV4-1 | CASSWGQGEAEAFF
TRBJ2-3 | TRBV9 | CASSVGGSDTQYF
TRBJ2-1 | TRBV29-1 | CSVDTGLHNEQFF
TRBJ1-3 | TRBV4-1 | CASSQDPGSGNTIYF
TRBJ2-2 | TRBV29-1 | CSVEQTMNTGELFF
TRBJ2-7 | TRBV11-2 | CASSGRDSYEQYF
TRBJ2-1 | TRBV19 | CASSILGTSYNEQFF
TRBJ2-1 | TRBV27 | CASSRTGWYRSYNEQFF
TRBJ2-7 | TRBV7-9 | CASSLPGDYEQYF
TRBJ1-1 | TRBV19 | CASSPSGQGTTEAFF
TRBJ1-1 | TRBV7-9 | CASSCTASREGRNTEAFF
TRBJ1-1 | TRBV9 | CASTFQGRRNTEAFF
TRBJ2-7 | TRBV7-2 | CASSFSSYEQYF
TRBJ2-7 | TRBV30 | CAWSTGTYEQYF
TRBJ2-7 | TRBV29-1 | CSVEVQGSSYEQYF
TRBJ2-7 | TRBV5-1 | CASSLETLSYEQYF
TRBJ2-7 | TRBV27 | CASSIIAGRREQYF
TRBJ2-7 | TRBV7-9 | CASSLVWGYEQYF
TRBJ2-3 | TRBV27 | CASRGLAGPTDTQYF
TRBJ2-7 | TRBV7-2 | CASSPEGNYEQYF
TRBJ2-1 | TRBV12-5 | CASGLAGGPHEQFF
TRBJ1-2 | TRBV4-1 | CASSQAEDRVYGYTF
TRBJ1-4 | TRBV14 | CASSRTSGILGDEKLFF
TRBJ2-7 | TRBV29-1 | CSAGTNYEQYF
TRBJ2-1 | TRBV29-1 | CSVVPSGRGNEQFF